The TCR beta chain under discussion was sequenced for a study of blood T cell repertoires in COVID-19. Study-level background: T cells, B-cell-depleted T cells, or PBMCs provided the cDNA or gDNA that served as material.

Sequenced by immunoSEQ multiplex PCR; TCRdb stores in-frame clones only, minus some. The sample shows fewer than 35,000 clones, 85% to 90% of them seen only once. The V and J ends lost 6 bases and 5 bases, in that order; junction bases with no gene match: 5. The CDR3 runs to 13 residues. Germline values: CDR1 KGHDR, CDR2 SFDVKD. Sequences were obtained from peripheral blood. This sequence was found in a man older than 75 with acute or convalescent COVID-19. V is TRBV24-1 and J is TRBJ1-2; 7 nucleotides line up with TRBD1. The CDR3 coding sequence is TGTGCCACCAGTCCCGGGACAGCATATGGCTACACCTTC. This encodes CATSPGTAYGYTF.